What follows describes a single T cell receptor (beta chain). Its antigen is currently unknown. Germline is not matched at one junction end, which may reflect a read error. Primers included in the PCR were 60 Vbeta and 13 Jbeta primers. Measured with immunoSEQ multiplex PCR; TCRdb has only the in-frame clones, and not every one. Among 150,000 to 200,000 clones listed, about 71% were seen once. The entry originates in a study of cytomegalovirus exposure and HLA in healthy donors. Study conclusions and caveats: Sequencing likely produced, as an artifact, a cluster of highly shared sequence variants.

This CDR3 spans 16 amino acids. In germline, CDR1 is SEHNR, CDR2 FQNEAQ (reference sequence). The sequencing input was PBMCs. The rearrangement joins TRBV7-9 to TRBJ2-5; TRBD1 matches at 10 bases. This TCR derives from a woman in her twenties or thirties in good health and CMV-seronegative. CDR3 amino acids: CSSSLGGQGWRETQYF. The CDR3 DNA reads as TGTTCCAGCAGCTTAGGGGGACAGGGGTGGCGAGAGACCCAGTACTTC.